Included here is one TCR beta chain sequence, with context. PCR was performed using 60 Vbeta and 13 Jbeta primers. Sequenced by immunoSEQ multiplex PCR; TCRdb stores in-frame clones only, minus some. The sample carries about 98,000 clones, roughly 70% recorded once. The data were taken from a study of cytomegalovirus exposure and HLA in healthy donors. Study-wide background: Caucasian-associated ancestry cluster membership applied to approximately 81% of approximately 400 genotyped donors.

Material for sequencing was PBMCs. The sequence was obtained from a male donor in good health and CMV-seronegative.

In DNA form, the CDR3 reads TGTGCCAGCAGTGAAGCCTGGGCAGGAACTAACTATGGCTACACCTTC. As protein: CASSEAWAGTNYGYTF. The chain combines TRBV2 with TRBJ1-2; D call uncertain. V was pared by 0 bases and J by 0 bases, with 11 bases between. Germline V lookup: CDR1 SNHLY, CDR2 FYNNEI. The CDR3 totals 16 residues.